The subject of this entry is one T cell receptor (beta chain). This clonotype was observed a handful of times. Its antigen is unknown. Mismatch with germline at one junction end may stem from a read error. To demonstrate the VDJtools post-analysis software, TCR beta repertoires were profiled from the peripheral blood of over ten young patients with multiple sclerosis. The multiple sclerosis patients were children and adolescents ranging in age from about 6 to 17 years. The sample comes from a study of post-analysis software for immune sequencing data (dated by TCRdb to the mid-2010s). In the study overall: Relapsing-remitting, secondary progressive and progressive-relapsing multiple sclerosis were recorded as disease courses, and subtype annotation was lacking for some patients. A subset of samples was prepared in parallel using single-end sample barcoding, then pooled and co-amplified after Illumina adapter ligation. The multiple sclerosis patient repertoires were compared with under 13 previously published healthy control repertoires from donors aged roughly 6 to 27 years. Results the study describes overall, beyond this receptor: Multiple sclerosis patients had significantly lower normalized Chao1 diversity than controls, a result that suggests substantial peripheral T-cell clonal expansion. The control group was slightly older than the multiple sclerosis patient group. Roughly 5 TRBV segments, including TRBV5-6, TRBV5-1 and TRBV20-1, were significantly more frequent in patients than controls. Direct clustering with F measure revealed strong co-clustering of samples prepared in the same batch, which led to a batch-effect correction.

Based on the germline V gene, the CDR1 and CDR2 sequences are SGHRS and YFSETQ. The CDR3 spans 13 residues, from the cysteine through the phenylalanine. The DNA shown is the 39-base CDR3, in frame from base 1. The library was built by means of PCR. The instrument was an Illumina HiSeq 2500. Unique molecular identifiers were incorporated into TCR beta cDNA libraries to reduce PCR and sequencing biases. Per 1 to 10 million input T cells, roughly 0.5 million cDNA molecules were obtained, such that each molecule approximated one T cell. The same protocol used for the earlier healthy control dataset was applied to prepare and sequence the patient libraries. Within a given batch, samples were prepared together, multiplexed and sequenced on the same HiSeq lane. For the original study's pipeline: Raw barcoded reads were processed with MIGEC, and single-read molecular identifier groups were discarded before consensus assembly and CDR3 extraction. VDJtools was used for post-analysis of the clonotype tables, and diversity was normalized by down-sampling every dataset to the size of the smallest sample. Repertoire overlap clustering matched CDR3 amino acid but not nucleotide sequences to correct batch-related cross-sample contamination. TCRdb itself trimmed the public reads at Q25 with fastp, ran MiXCR and retained productive beta chains. Rows matching on CDR3 protein sequence are summarized as one entry with the most common DNA and genes. TCRdb's processing, not the study's, gives the V and J calls here. The sample table records some 890,000 distinct CDR3 sequences; 53% of these occur just once. The ten top clones hold 4.6% of the sample.

The V and J segments used are TRBV5-1 and TRBJ2-1, and 9 junction bases match TRBD2. The sample taken for sequencing was blood. The clonotype was recovered from a girl aged 10-17 years with multiple sclerosis. Here the CDR3 is given as CASSLVPSGEQFF. In nucleotides, the sequence is TGCGCCAGTAGCTTGGTCCCTAGCGGGGAACAGTTCTTC.